The 5 T cell receptor beta chains reported below all come from one sample, sequenced in a study of control samples from healthy donors and cancer patients. This table comes from immunoSEQ multiplex PCR, and its TCRdb copy is limited to in-frame clones, with some not included. This table has approximately 94,000 clones, 87% appearing once. The sample consisted of blood. The source of these receptors is a woman aged 50 to 65 in good health.

The chain combines TRBV19 with TRBJ2-1; tentative D call: TRBD1 (5 bases). Trimming took off 7 bases at V and 8 bases at J, with 12 bases between the two ends. CDR3 size: 12 residues. From germline, CDR1 is LNHDA and CDR2 SQIVND (reference sequence). DNA for the CDR3: TGTGCCAGTAACCAGGGCAGGGATGAGCAGTTCTTC. It translates to CASNQGRDEQFF. Complete variable domain (other parts from reference TRBV19 and TRBJ2-1): DGGITQSPKYLFRKEGQNVTLSCEQNLNHDAMYWYRQDPGQGLRLIYYSQIVNDFQKGDIAEGYSVSREKKESFPLTVTSAQKNPTAFYLCASNQGRDEQFFGPGTRLTVL.

This chain uses TRBV6-2 or TRBV6-3 with TRBJ2-1; D unclear. CDR3 size: 16 residues. The ends were cut back, 4 bases at V and 8 bases at J, with 21 bases in the middle. Germline V gene lookup returns CDR1 MNHEY and CDR2 SVGEGT. CDR3 nucleotides: TGTGCCAGCAGTTTTCGGGCCGGCGGCTATAGGGATGAGCAGTTCTTC. Residues: CASSFRAGGYRDEQFF.

The V and J genes are TRBV5-6 and TRBJ1-5; perhaps TRBD1 as D (5 bases). Germline CDR1 is SGHDT and CDR2 is YYEEEE. The CDR3 spans 15 residues. Trimming left V 6 bases short and J 11 bases short, with 24 bases between. CDR3 DNA sequence: TGTGCCAGCACCTCATTGGGGGGAAGAGGCAAAACCCAGCATTTT. Translated, it gives CASTSLGGRGKTQHF.

J is TRBJ2-1 and V is TRBV24-1; D gene uncertain. The V gene's germline CDR1 is KGHDR and CDR2 SFDVKD. This CDR3 is built from 15 residues. Trimming took 1 base from V and 0 from J, leaving 6 bases between them. As DNA, the CDR3 is TGTGCCACCAGTGATTTTTCGAGCTCCTACAATGAGCAGTTCTTC. This encodes CATSDFSSSYNEQFF.

The chain uses TRBV10-2 and TRBJ1-4; a possible D gene is TRBD1 (6 bases). The CDR3 covers 17 residues. CDR1 and CDR2 (germline): WSHSY, SAAADI. Deletions cut 5 bases from V and 7 bases from J, with 23 bases between. DNA of the CDR3: TGCGCCAGCAGTAGAATTGGGGGCGCGCAGGCCGGTGAAAAACTGTTTTTT. It translates to CASSRIGGAQAGEKLFF.